What follows describes a single T cell receptor (beta chain). This CDR3 comprises 12 residues. V shed 3 bases and J shed 6 bases, with 6 bases lying between them. CDR1 and CDR2 (germline): MNHEY, SMNVEV (reference sequence). Assay used: immunoSEQ multiplex PCR; TCRdb lists only in-frame clones, some missing. The sample lists about 80,000 clones, roughly 87% occurring once. The data stem from a study of blood T cell repertoires in COVID-19. About the study: Samples representing acute and convalescent COVID-19 were sourced from the United States, Italy and Spain.

This chain links TRBV27 with TRBJ1-5, with D possibly being TRBD1 (5 bases). The receptor's source is an elderly man with acute or convalescent COVID-19. Specimen: peripheral blood. The CDR3 loop reads CASSFQGQPQHF. In DNA, the CDR3 is TGTGCCAGCAGTTTTCAGGGTCAGCCCCAGCATTTT.